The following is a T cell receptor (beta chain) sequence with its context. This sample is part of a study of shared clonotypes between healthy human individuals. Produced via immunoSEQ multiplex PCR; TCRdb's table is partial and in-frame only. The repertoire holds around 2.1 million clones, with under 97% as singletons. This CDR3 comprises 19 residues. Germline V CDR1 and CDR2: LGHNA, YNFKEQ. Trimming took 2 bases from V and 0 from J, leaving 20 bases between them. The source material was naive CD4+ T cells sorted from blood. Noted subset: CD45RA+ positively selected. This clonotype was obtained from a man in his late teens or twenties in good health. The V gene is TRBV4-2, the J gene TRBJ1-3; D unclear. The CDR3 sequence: CASSQRNAPASDSGNTIYF. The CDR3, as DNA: TGTGCCAGCAGCCAAAGAAACGCCCCTGCTAGCGACTCTGGAAACACCATATATTTT.